One sample yielded the 23 T cell receptor beta chains listed below, sequenced in a study of T-cell reconstitution after alpha-beta-depleted transplantation in children. This sample's TCRbeta library carried unique molecular identifier barcodes. Via MiXCR, TCRdb re-called the PCR reads, giving one row per CDR3 protein. This table has approximately 490,000 distinct CDR3 sequences, about 12% appearing once. Sequencing was performed on PBMCs from the stem cell graft donor, taken from the stem cell graft. These receptor sequences come from a human donor who donated a stem cell graft to a child with combined immunodeficiency.

V is TRBV15 and J is TRBJ2-2, with D possibly matching TRBD1 (5 bases). This CDR3 spans 15 amino acids. Deletions cut 4 bases from V and 1 base from J, with 10 bases between. Germline CDR1 and CDR2: LNHNV and YYDKDF (reference sequence). Written as DNA, the CDR3 is TGTGCCACCAGCACATGGACACTGAACACCGGGGAGCTGTTTTTT. Its translation is CATSTWTLNTGELFF.

This clonotype was counted only a few times. The J gene is TRBJ2-3, the V gene TRBV29-1, with unresolved D. This CDR3 comprises 13 residues. Per germline, CDR1 SQVTM and CDR2 ANQGSEA. The V gene lost 4 bases and the J gene lost 2 bases, with 10 bases spanning the gap. The CDR3 DNA reads TGCAGCGTTGTGAAAGGCTTCACAGATACGCAGTATTTT. Its translation: CSVVKGFTDTQYF.

This clonotype was detected ten times or more. The V call is TRBV20-1, the J call TRBJ2-3, with TRBD2 matching over 10 bases. The CDR3 spans 16 residues. CDR1 is DFQATT and CDR2 is SNEGSKA in the germline V gene (reference sequence). The V segment lost 0 bases and the J segment 4 bases; nucleotides outside the gene matches: 7. CDR3: CSARDELAGESDTQYF. The CDR3 DNA reads as TGCAGTGCTAGAGATGAGCTAGCGGGAGAATCAGATACGCAGTATTTT.

This clonotype was picked up one time. The chain has TRBV27 and TRBJ2-1; D is uncertain. V shed 0 bases and J shed 4 bases, with 7 bases lying between them. CDR3 length: 14 residues. In germline, CDR1 is MNHEY, CDR2 SMNVEV (reference sequence). This CDR3 is CASSLSDGYNEQFF. CDR3 sequence (DNA): TGTGCCAGCAGTTTATCGGACGGATACAATGAGCAGTTCTTC.

This clonotype was seen many times. V usage is TRBV7-9 and J usage is TRBJ2-5, with D possibly being TRBD1 or TRBD2 (5 bases each). Trimming pared 1 base from V and 6 bases from J, leaving 12 bases between. CDR1 and CDR2 (germline): SEHNR, FQNEAQ (reference sequence). The length of the CDR3 is 14 residues. The CDR3 DNA reads as TGTGCCAGCAGCTTAGGGGGGTTGGAGCAGACCCAGTACTTC. Translated: CASSLGGLEQTQYF.

The genes are TRBV7-8 and TRBJ1-2; D is undetermined. Trimming shortened V by 0 bases and J by 4 bases, and 6 bases separated the two germline ends. This CDR3 spans 13 amino acids. Germline V lookup: CDR1 SGHVS, CDR2 FQNEAQ. CDR3 region: CASSLAATYGYTF. The DNA for the CDR3 is TGTGCCAGCAGCTTAGCTGCGACCTATGGCTACACCTTC.

The chain uses TRBV5-1 and TRBJ2-3; TRBD2 aligns across 11 bases. CDR1 is SGHRS, CDR2 YFSETQ, per germline. V lost 0 bases and J lost 4; bases outside the gene matches: 7. The CDR3 is 17 residues long. This chain's CDR3 is CASSLGHSGGEPDTQYF. The CDR3 region has the DNA TGCGCCAGCAGCTTGGGGCATAGCGGGGGGGAACCAGATACGCAGTATTTT.

This clonotype turned up a few times. This chain connects TRBV28 to TRBJ1-2, with no clear D. CDR1 and CDR2 from the germline V gene are MDHEN and SYDVKM. V lost 4 bases, J lost 3 bases, and 15 bases lay in between. There are 15 residues in the CDR3. CDR3 DNA: TGTGCCAGCAGTTGGGCATCCGGGTTTGACTATGGCTACACCTTC. This codes for CASSWASGFDYGYTF.

The V gene is TRBV12-3 or TRBV12-4, the J gene TRBJ1-5; D possibly corresponds to TRBD1 (5 bases). This CDR3 comprises 14 residues. The germline V and J ends were trimmed by 8 bases and 2 bases, with 13 bases remaining between them. The chain's CDR3 is CASRISGRNQPQHF. DNA of the CDR3: TGTGCCAGCCGTATCTCAGGGCGCAATCAGCCCCAGCATTTT.

The chain uses TRBV10-2 and TRBJ2-3, with D perhaps matching TRBD2 (7 bases). The CDR3 runs to 15 residues. Trimming took 3 bases from V and 2 from J, leaving 12 bases between them. Germline V lookup: CDR1 WSHSY, CDR2 SAAADI. The CDR3 is CASSEMAGATDTQYF. DNA for the CDR3: TGCGCCAGCAGTGAAATGGCGGGGGCCACAGATACGCAGTATTTT.

There are many counts of this clonotype. This sequence joins TRBV12-3 or TRBV12-4 and TRBJ1-1; D perhaps matches TRBD1 (5 bases). Trimming pared 2 bases from V and 3 bases from J, leaving 13 bases between. CDR3 length: 15 residues. CDR3 amino acids: CASSLYGGSYTEAFF. CDR3 nucleotide sequence: TGTGCCAGCAGTTTATATGGGGGTTCGTACACTGAAGCTTTCTTT.

The chain joins TRBV10-3 to TRBJ2-2; D gene uncertain. V was cut by 11 bases and J by 0 bases, with 13 bases left in between. The germline V gene has CDR1 ENHRY and CDR2 SYGVKD. This CDR3 is built from 14 residues. The CDR3 sequence: CAEGISANTGELFF. The CDR3 coding sequence is TGTGCCGAAGGGATCTCAGCGAACACCGGGGAGCTGTTTTTT.

V and J are TRBV4-3 and TRBJ2-1; D is ambiguous. The CDR3 is 16 amino acids. Germline V gene lookup returns CDR1 LGHNA and CDR2 YSLEER. Trimming removed 0 bases at V and 0 bases at J, with 9 bases between. CDR3 in amino acids: CASSQDQWPSYNEQFF. The CDR3 nucleotides read TGCGCCAGCAGCCAAGATCAGTGGCCCTCCTACAATGAGCAGTTCTTC.

J is TRBJ2-5 and V is TRBV6-2 or TRBV6-3; D is possibly TRBD2 (7 bases). Germline V gene lookup returns CDR1 MNHEY and CDR2 SVGEGT. The CDR3 runs to 20 residues. V lost 2 bases to trimming and J lost 3 bases, with 28 bases between them. The CDR3 DNA follows: TGTGCCAGCAGTTACGATGGGACTTCGTATGGCGGGGGCGAGGAAGAGACCCAGTACTTC. Translating it yields CASSYDGTSYGGGEEETQYF.

In its sample, this clonotype was seen many times. The chain is built from TRBV29-1 and TRBJ2-7, with 9 bases lining up with TRBD1. Looked up from germline, CDR1 is SQVTM and CDR2 is ANQGSEA. The V and J ends lost 1 base and 4 bases, in that order; junction bases with no gene match: 8. This CDR3 has 15 residues. The CDR3 is CSVEVIGQGNYEQYF. The CDR3 nucleotides read TGCAGCGTTGAAGTTATCGGACAGGGGAATTACGAGCAGTACTTC.

The chain employs TRBV20-1 and TRBJ2-7; 12 nucleotides align to TRBD2. CDR1 is DFQATT and CDR2 is SNEGSKA in the germline V gene (reference sequence). The CDR3 totals 13 residues. V shed 5 bases and J 5 bases; nucleotides not matched to a gene: 4. The CDR3 DNA reads TGCAGTGCTCCGGGACTAGCGGGCCACGAGCAGTACTTC. It translates to CSAPGLAGHEQYF.

The rearrangement joins TRBV27 to TRBJ1-2; D possibly corresponds to TRBD1 (5 bases). Deletions cut 0 bases from V and 1 base from J, with 12 bases between. The CDR3 length is 16 residues. Germline-derived CDR1 and CDR2 are MNHEY and SMNVEV (reference sequence). The CDR3 here is CASSLSMGVLNYGYTF. The CDR3 DNA reads as TGTGCCAGCAGTTTATCGATGGGGGTCCTTAACTATGGCTACACCTTC.

This clonotype occurred a few times. The rearrangement links TRBV10-3 to TRBJ2-5; 11 nucleotides agree with TRBD2. Per the germline V gene, CDR1 is ENHRY and CDR2 is SYGVKD. This CDR3 contains 16 residues. DNA of the CDR3: TGTGCAATGATCGTGGGAATAGCGGGAGGGGAAGAGACCCAGTACTTC. Protein: CAMIVGIAGGEETQYF.

This clonotype occurred many times. The chain has TRBV29-1 and TRBJ2-7; possibly TRBD2 for D (7 bases). The CDR3 is 13 residues long. Germline CDR1 is SQVTM and CDR2 is ANQGSEA. V was shortened by 6 bases and J by 6 bases, with 18 bases between the two germline ends. CDR3 amino acids: CSVGRGGASEQYF. The CDR3, as DNA: TGCAGCGTGGGTAGGGGGGGCGCATCCGAGCAGTACTTC.

The chain couples TRBV7-2 to TRBJ2-7, with TRBD1 matching over 8 bases. Per germline, CDR1 SGHTA and CDR2 FQGNSA. There are 14 residues in the CDR3. The trim removed 1 base at V and 6 bases at J, leaving 5 bases unmatched. CDR3 amino acids: CASSLGRGQIEQYF. The CDR3 DNA reads as TGTGCCAGCAGCTTAGGCAGGGGGCAAATCGAGCAGTACTTC.

This clonotype occurred a few times. The chain links TRBV7-2 to TRBJ2-7, with D tentatively TRBD2 (6 bases). Trimming stripped 6 bases from V and 3 bases from J, with 18 bases between. CDR1 and CDR2 (germline): SGHTA, FQGNSA. The CDR3 sequence is 15 residues long. For the CDR3, the DNA is TGTGCCAGCAGTTTGGTAGGCGGGATTAGCTACGAGCAGTACTTC. It codes for CASSLVGGISYEQYF.

This clonotype was counted between two and nine times. The V and J genes are TRBV2 and TRBJ2-7, with 11 bases fitting TRBD2. CDR3 length equals 14 residues. CDR1 is SNHLY and CDR2 is FYNNEI in the germline V gene. V trimming: 3 bases; J trimming: 5 bases; junction bases outside the gene matches: 3. The CDR3 region has the DNA TGTGCCAGCAGTGATAAACTAGCGGGAGACGAGCAGTACTTC. As protein: CASSDKLAGDEQYF.

V is TRBV7-2 and J is TRBJ2-4, with D hard to call. V lost 4 bases and J 0 bases, leaving 13 bases between the germline ends. The germline V gene has CDR1 SGHTA and CDR2 FQGNSA. The CDR3 spans 16 residues. The CDR3 reads CASSSNSDLAKNIQYF. The CDR3 DNA sequence: TGTGCCAGCAGCTCGAATTCTGACCTAGCCAAAAACATTCAGTACTTC.